This T cell receptor beta chain was sequenced in a study of T cells in Graves' hyperthyroidism and ophthalmopathy. Diagnostic decisions used clinical symptoms, serum thyroxine and TRAb, thyroid ultrasound and orbital computed tomography. Study-wide results and caveats: Progression to ophthalmopathy was predicted a median of approximately 6.4 months early.

A few counts support this clonotype. Antigen: not known. With 8 bases clipped from V and 7 bases from J, the junction kept 4 bases outside the gene matches. The CDR3 consists of 13 residues. From germline, CDR1 is PRHDT and CDR2 FYEKMQ (reference sequence). The TCR beta CDR3 regions underwent amplification using RNA transcripts as the source. A set of HTBI primers served as the primers for a first-round RT-PCR of the TCR CDR3. TCRdb redid the calling of the multiplex PCR reads with MiXCR, one entry per CDR3 protein. Among about 380,000 distinct CDR3 sequences listed, roughly 18% were seen once. The TCR was taken from a man younger than 30 with Graves' ophthalmopathy. Specimen: blood. The chain links TRBV13 to TRBJ1-6; 8 bases align to TRBD1. The CDR3: CASRGQVNSPLHF. CDR3 sequence (DNA): TGTGCCAGCCGGGGACAGGTAAATTCACCCCTCCACTTT.